Following are 19 T cell receptor beta chains from one sample sequenced in a study of Graves' ophthalmopathy and Graves' hyperthyroidism (dated by TCRdb to 2016 to 2019). Sequenced on an Illumina HiSeq 2000. TCR beta CDR3 regions were amplified from RNA transcripts for repertoire sequencing. The first round of RT-PCR was done with HTBI primers and the Qiagen OneStep RT-PCR kit, and was followed by a second round of multiplex PCR, then size selection and purification. TCRdb reanalyzed the raw reads on its own, using fastp at Q25 for trimming and MiXCR for clone calling, and kept in-frame beta chains. Each entry merges the rows of one CDR3 protein and shows their most common DNA and genes. This sample holds more than 550,000 distinct CDR3 sequences; roughly 39% were observed only once. Of the sample, around 3% falls within the top ten clones. The material sequenced was peripheral blood. The receptor set was obtained from an adult man with Graves' ophthalmopathy.

This clonotype came up many times. The V call is TRBV24-1, the J call TRBJ1-2; D is perhaps TRBD1 (6 bases). The CDR3 has 13 residues. Germline assignment: CDR1 KGHDR and CDR2 SFDVKD. V dropped 10 bases and J dropped 7 bases, with 18 bases sitting between them. The CDR3 reads CATTGQQGGGYTF. Written as DNA, the CDR3 is TGTGCCACAACCGGACAGCAGGGAGGTGGCTACACCTTC.

A few counts support this clonotype. This chain uses TRBV12-3 or TRBV12-4 with TRBJ1-1; D may be TRBD1 (6 bases). This CDR3 comprises 15 residues. Trimming stripped 0 bases from V and 4 bases from J, with 12 bases between. The DNA for the CDR3 is TGTGCCAGCAGTTTAGCTCCGGGGGCAGGCACTGAAGCTTTCTTT. Protein sequence: CASSLAPGAGTEAFF.

Written as DNA, the CDR3 is TGTGCCAGCAATTTTTATTGGGGCTACGAGCAGTACTTC. Its protein product is CASNFYWGYEQYF. V and J are TRBV10-3 and TRBJ2-7; no clear D gene. Germline V lookup: CDR1 ENHRY, CDR2 SYGVKD. CDR3 length: 13 amino acids. Trimming removed 10 bases at V and 3 bases at J, with 16 bases between.

This clonotype came up many times. This chain joins TRBV5-1 and TRBJ2-5; TRBD2 agrees at 8 bases. CDR1 SGHRS and CDR2 YFSETQ come from the germline V gene. V lost 3 bases to trimming and J lost 2 bases; unmatched junction nucleotides: 6. The CDR3 extends over 15 amino acids. This CDR3 reads CASSSFTSGQETQYF. The CDR3 nucleotides read TGCGCCAGCAGCTCATTCACTAGCGGACAAGAGACCCAGTACTTC.

A note on this clonotype: A read error is likely, as this CDR3 ends without the conserved phenylalanine or tryptophan. The V call is TRBV15, the J call TRBJ1-2; no definite D call. Trimming pared 4 bases from V and 2 bases from J, leaving 5 bases between. Per the germline V gene, CDR1 is LNHNV and CDR2 is YYDKDF (reference sequence). The CDR3 spans 12 residues. The CDR3 protein is CATSNSNYGYTL. CDR3 bases: TGTGCCACCAGCAATTCCAACTATGGCTACACCCTC.

This clonotype was found many times. The chain carries TRBV20-1 and TRBJ2-5, with D possibly matching TRBD1 (6 bases). The CDR3 spans 16 residues. Trimming pared 1 base from V and 3 bases from J, leaving 18 bases between. Per germline, CDR1 DFQATT and CDR2 SNEGSKA (reference sequence). The CDR3 nucleotides read TGCAGTGCTAGAGTCGGGTTGGGCAGGGGAAAAGAGACCCAGTACTTC. This encodes CSARVGLGRGKETQYF.

This clonotype was found many times. The rearrangement joins TRBV5-6 to TRBJ1-1; 8 bases map to TRBD1. The trim removed 5 bases at V and 6 bases at J, leaving 9 bases unmatched. This CDR3 spans 14 amino acids. Per the germline V gene, CDR1 is SGHDT and CDR2 is YYEEEE. CDR3 in amino acids: CASSNSGGFAEAFF. DNA for the CDR3: TGTGCCAGCAGTAACTCAGGGGGCTTCGCTGAAGCTTTCTTT.

In its sample, this clonotype was seen once. The gene calls are TRBV10-3 and TRBJ2-2; 8 bases match TRBD1. The J segment lost 7 bases and the V segment lost 5 bases, leaving 3 bases of the junction unmatched. Germline V CDR1 and CDR2: ENHRY, SYGVKD. CDR3 length: 13 residues. CDR3 residues: CAISRTGNGELFF. CDR3 nucleotide sequence: TGTGCCATCAGTCGGACAGGGAACGGGGAGCTGTTTTTT.

This clonotype was seen at least ten times. The J gene is TRBJ1-1, the V gene TRBV15; 7 bases fit TRBD1. Trimming cost V 2 bases and J 2 bases; bases outside gene matches: 5. Germline V gives CDR1 LNHNV, CDR2 YYDKDF (reference sequence). This CDR3 spans 15 amino acids. In DNA, the CDR3 is TGTGCCACCAGCAGACCCGGGACAGATAACACTGAAGCTTTCTTT. It encodes CATSRPGTDNTEAFF. Combining the CDR3 with reference TRBV15 and TRBJ1-1 gives the whole variable domain DAMVIQNPRYQVTQFGKPVTLSCSQTLNHNVMYWYQQKSSQAPKLLFHYYDKDFNNEADTPDNFQSRRPNTSFCFLDIRSPGLGDTAMYLCATSRPGTDNTEAFFGQGTRLTVV.

This clonotype was counted at least ten times. This chain uses TRBV14 with TRBJ1-4; tentatively, D is TRBD1 (5 bases). The CDR3 extends over 15 amino acids. CDR1 is SGHDN, CDR2 FVKESK, per germline. The germline V and J ends were trimmed by 0 bases and 4 bases, with 9 bases remaining between them. CDR3: CASSQETDFNEKLFF. The CDR3 coding sequence is TGTGCCAGCAGCCAAGAGACAGACTTTAATGAAAAACTGTTTTTT.

At least ten counts were recorded for this clonotype. The V call is TRBV19, the J call TRBJ2-5; D might be TRBD2 (5 bases). This CDR3 has 13 amino acids. Trimming took off 4 bases at V and 2 bases at J, with 8 bases between the two ends. Looked up from germline, CDR1 is LNHDA and CDR2 is SQIVND (reference sequence). The CDR3 loop is CASSKPGQETQYF. The DNA of the CDR3 is TGTGCCAGTAGTAAGCCGGGACAAGAGACCCAGTACTTC.

For this clonotype: This may arise from a read error, as a much more abundant clone is one base away. J is TRBJ1-4 and V is TRBV20-1, with D unresolved. This CDR3 contains 17 residues. Germline assignment: CDR1 DFQATT and CDR2 SNEGSKA (reference sequence). DNA for the CDR3: TGCAGTGCTAGAGACCGAATAACGGGGAACACGAATGAAAAACTGTCTTTT. Translation gives CSARDRITGNTNEKLSF.

This clonotype turned up a few times. The chain combines TRBV5-4 with TRBJ2-2; TRBD2 matches at 9 bases. The CDR3 loop spans 16 amino acids. The germline V gene encodes CDR1 SGHNT and CDR2 YYREEE (reference sequence). V shed 7 bases, J shed 3 bases, and the junction held 10 bases outside the gene matches. The CDR3 loop is CASRYGGGADTGELFF. The DNA of the CDR3 is TGTGCCAGCCGGTATGGCGGGGGGGCAGACACCGGGGAGCTGTTTTTT.

Concerning this clonotype: The CDR3 ends on some other residue instead of the conserved phenylalanine or tryptophan, so this is likely a read error. The DNA is omitted, as the CDR3 cannot be located on it reliably, and the CDR3 follows TCRdb's listing. The V gene is TRBV5-1, the J gene TRBJ2-6; TRBD1 is the table's D call, not checked against the DNA. Per the germline V gene, CDR1 is SGHRS and CDR2 is YFSETQ. The CDR3 extends over 9 residues, inclusive of both ends. The CDR3 loop is CASSPDRGT.

The rearrangement joins TRBV6-6 to TRBJ1-2, with unresolved D. Germline-derived CDR1 and CDR2 are MNHNY and SVGAGI (reference sequence). V dropped 0 bases and J dropped 2 bases, with 10 bases sitting between them. The CDR3 extends over 15 amino acids. The CDR3 protein is CASSYSADLNYGYTF. DNA for the CDR3: TGTGCCAGCAGTTACTCCGCAGACCTAAACTATGGCTACACCTTC.

As concerns this clonotype: A much larger clone is a single base away; this may be a read error. The rearrangement links TRBV11-2 to TRBJ2-2; maybe TRBD2 (5 bases). CDR1 is SGHAT and CDR2 is FQNNGV in the germline V gene. Trimming removed 8 bases at V and 5 bases at J, with 12 bases between. This CDR3 has 13 residues. CDR3 amino acids: CASGSLATGELFF. The CDR3, as DNA: TGTGCCAGCGGGTCCCTAGCAACCGGGGAGCTGTTTTTT. Together with reference TRBV11-2 and TRBJ2-2, the CDR3 gives the full variable domain: EAGVAQSPRYKIIEKRQSVAFWCNPISGHATLYWYQQILGQGPKLLIQFQNNGVVDDSQLPKDRFSAERLKGVDSTLKIQPAKLEDSAVYLCASGSLATGELFFGEGSRLTVL.

The CDR3 spells CSASGSTNTGELFF. CDR3 DNA sequence: TGCAGTGCTAGCGGGTCAACGAACACCGGGGAGCTGTTTTTT. The chain joins TRBV20-1 to TRBJ2-2, with no clear D. The germline V and J ends were trimmed by 3 bases and 0 bases, with 8 bases remaining between them. This CDR3 comprises 14 residues. The V gene's germline CDR1 is DFQATT and CDR2 SNEGSKA (reference sequence).

This clonotype has ten or more counts. The chain employs TRBV5-6 and TRBJ1-1; D gene ambiguous. Trimming left V 2 bases short and J 6 bases short, with 11 bases between. The germline gives CDR1 SGHDT, CDR2 YYEEEE. The CDR3 consists of 13 residues. CDR3 in DNA: TGTGCCAGCAGCTTAGTAGGGAGGGCTGAAGCTTTCTTT. Encoded protein: CASSLVGRAEAFF. The whole variable domain, filled in from reference TRBV5-6 and TRBJ1-1, reads DAGVTQSPTHLIKTRGQQVTLRCSPKSGHDTVSWYQQALGQGPQFIFQYYEEEERQRGNFPDRFSGHQFPNYSSELNVNALLLGDSALYLCASSLVGRAEAFFGQGTRLTVV.

J is TRBJ1-1 and V is TRBV9, with TRBD1 matching over 12 bases. Losses at the gene ends were 4 bases for V and 3 bases for J; bases not matched to a gene: 13. From germline, CDR1 is SGDLS and CDR2 YYNGEE. The CDR3 covers 18 residues. For the CDR3, the DNA is TGTGCCAGCAGCCGTACCGGGACAGGGGGCTTCGGGGACACTGAAGCTTTCTTT. Its protein product is CASSRTGTGGFGDTEAFF.